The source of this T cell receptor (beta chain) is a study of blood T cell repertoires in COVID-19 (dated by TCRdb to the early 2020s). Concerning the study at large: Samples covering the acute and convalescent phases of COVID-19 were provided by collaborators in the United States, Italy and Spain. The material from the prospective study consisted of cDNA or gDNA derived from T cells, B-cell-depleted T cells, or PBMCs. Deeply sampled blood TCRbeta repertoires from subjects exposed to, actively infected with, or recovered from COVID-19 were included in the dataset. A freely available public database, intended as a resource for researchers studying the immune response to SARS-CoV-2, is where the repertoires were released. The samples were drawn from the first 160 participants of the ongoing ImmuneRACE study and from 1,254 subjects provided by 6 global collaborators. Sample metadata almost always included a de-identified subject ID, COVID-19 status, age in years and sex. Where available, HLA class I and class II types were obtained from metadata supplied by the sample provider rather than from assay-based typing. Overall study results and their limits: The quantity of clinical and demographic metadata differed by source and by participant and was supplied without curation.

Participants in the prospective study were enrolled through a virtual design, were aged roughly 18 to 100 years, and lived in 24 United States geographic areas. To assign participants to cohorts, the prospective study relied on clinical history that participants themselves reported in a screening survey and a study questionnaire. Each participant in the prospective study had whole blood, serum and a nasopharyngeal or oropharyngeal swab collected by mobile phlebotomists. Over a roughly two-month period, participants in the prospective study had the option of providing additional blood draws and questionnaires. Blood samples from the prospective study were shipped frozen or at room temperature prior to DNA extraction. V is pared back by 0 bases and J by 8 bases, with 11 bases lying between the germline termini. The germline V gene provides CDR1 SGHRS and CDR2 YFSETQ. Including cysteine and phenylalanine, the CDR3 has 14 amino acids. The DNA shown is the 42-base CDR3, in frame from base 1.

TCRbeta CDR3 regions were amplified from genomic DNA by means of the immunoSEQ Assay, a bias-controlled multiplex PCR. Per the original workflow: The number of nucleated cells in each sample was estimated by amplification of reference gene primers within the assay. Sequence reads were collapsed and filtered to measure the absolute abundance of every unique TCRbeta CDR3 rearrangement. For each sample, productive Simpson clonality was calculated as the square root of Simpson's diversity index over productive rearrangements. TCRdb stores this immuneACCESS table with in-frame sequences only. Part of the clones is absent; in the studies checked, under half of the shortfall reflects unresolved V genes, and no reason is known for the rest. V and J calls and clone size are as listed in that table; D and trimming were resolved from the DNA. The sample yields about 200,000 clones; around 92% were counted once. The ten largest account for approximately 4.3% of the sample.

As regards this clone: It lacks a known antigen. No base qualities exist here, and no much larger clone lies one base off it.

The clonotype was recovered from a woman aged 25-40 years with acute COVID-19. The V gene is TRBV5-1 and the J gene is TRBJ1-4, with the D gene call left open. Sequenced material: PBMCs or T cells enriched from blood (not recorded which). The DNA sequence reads TGCGCCAGCAGCTTGGCGTCAGGAAAGGAAAAACTGTTTTTT. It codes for CASSLASGKEKLFF.